This TCR beta chain came from a study of cytotoxic CD8 clonotypes in ibrutinib-treated CLL. The study, taken as a whole, reports: Progressing patients had sampling times that differed from those of sustained-remission patients.

T cells were sequenced at a targeted depth of 1 in 200,000 to 1 in 1 million. Profiled with immunoSEQ multiplex PCR; TCRdb holds only in-frame clones, not every one. The sample yields around 130,000 clones, less than 90% seen once. In this sample, this clone turned up once. The target antigen is unknown. CDR3 size: 13 residues. Trimming took off 5 bases at V and 5 bases at J, with 12 bases between the two ends. The germline V gene has CDR1 LNHDA and CDR2 SQIVND (reference sequence). This receptor was identified in a human donor with chronic lymphocytic leukemia. Sequenced material: PBMCs, taken after 24 months of ibrutinib treatment. J is TRBJ1-1 and V is TRBV19; D call uncertain. Here the CDR3 reads CASSLSVRTEAFF. The CDR3, as DNA: TGTGCCAGTAGTCTCTCGGTGCGAACTGAAGCTTTCTTT.